The 19 T cell receptor beta chains below all came from one sample that was sequenced in a study of cytomegalovirus exposure and HLA in healthy donors. Vbeta (60) and Jbeta (13) primers were used in the PCR. Here immunoSEQ multiplex PCR was the method, and the copy in TCRdb shows in-frame clones only, minus some. The sample carries under 150,000 clones, 76% recorded once. The sample taken for sequencing was PBMCs. These receptors came from a young man in good health and CMV-seronegative.

V and J are TRBV19 and TRBJ2-3; TRBD2 aligns across 11 bases. Trimming took 4 bases from V and 4 from J; bases not matched to a gene: 10. The CDR3 covers 17 residues. Germline V gene lookup returns CDR1 LNHDA and CDR2 SQIVND (reference sequence). DNA of the CDR3: TGTGCCAGTAGTACCAACGAACTAGCGGGAGATTCAGATACGCAGTATTTT. Protein product: CASSTNELAGDSDTQYF.

The V and J genes are TRBV5-4 and TRBJ2-3; D gene unclear. CDR1 and CDR2 (germline): SGHNT, YYREEE (reference sequence). The CDR3 runs 13 residues. V shed 1 base and J shed 4 bases, with 7 bases lying between them. CDR3 sequence (DNA): TGTGCCAGCAGCTTGACTCCGGCAGATACGCAGTATTTT. It yields the protein CASSLTPADTQYF.

V and J are TRBV5-6 and TRBJ1-1; TRBD1 matches at 8 bases. J gave up 5 bases and V 5 bases, and 5 bases lay outside the gene matches. Germline lookup yields CDR1 SGHDT and CDR2 YYEEEE. The CDR3 covers 13 residues. The DNA of the CDR3 is TGTGCCAGCAGACGCGACAGGGGTACTGAAGCTTTCTTT. Its translation: CASRRDRGTEAFF. Filled out from reference TRBV5-6 and TRBJ1-1, the complete variable domain reads DAGVTQSPTHLIKTRGQQVTLRCSPKSGHDTVSWYQQALGQGPQFIFQYYEEEERQRGNFPDRFSGHQFPNYSSELNVNALLLGDSALYLCASRRDRGTEAFFGQGTRLTVV.

This clone showed up just once. V and J are TRBV30 and TRBJ1-5; D is perhaps TRBD1 (6 bases). The CDR3 has 13 residues. Trimming cost V 2 bases and J 3 bases, with 8 bases left between them. CDR1 and CDR2 from the germline V gene are GTSNPN and SVGIG (reference sequence). In DNA, the CDR3 is TGTGCCTGGAGTCTGGGGGCCAATCAGCCCCAGCATTTT. Encoded protein: CAWSLGANQPQHF.

The rearrangement joins TRBV12-5 to TRBJ2-5; 8 bases are shared with TRBD1. The CDR3 covers 15 residues. Per germline, CDR1 LGHNT and CDR2 FRNRAP. V lost 1 base and J lost 5; bases outside the gene matches: 6. CDR3 sequence: CASGLATGGGETQYF. CDR3 sequence (DNA): TGTGCTAGTGGTTTGGCCACAGGGGGTGGGGAGACCCAGTACTTC.

The rearrangement links TRBV6-6 to TRBJ2-7, with TRBD2 matching over 9 bases. Germline V CDR1 and CDR2: MNHNY, SVGAGI (reference sequence). V lost 6 bases to trimming and J lost 5 bases; unmatched junction nucleotides: 8. This CDR3 contains 14 residues. The CDR3: CASSRTSVIDEQYF. In DNA, the CDR3 is TGTGCCAGCAGCCGGACTAGCGTGATCGACGAGCAGTACTTC.

This chain uses TRBV5-4 with TRBJ2-7; tentative D call: TRBD2 (6 bases). Germline CDR1 and CDR2: SGHNT and YYREEE (reference sequence). The CDR3 covers 14 residues. Trimming stripped 4 bases from V and 2 bases from J, with 13 bases between. The CDR3 loop reads CASSLGAGTYEQYF. CDR3 bases: TGTGCCAGCAGCCTTGGGGCGGGAACCTACGAGCAGTACTTC.

This chain joins TRBV29-1 and TRBJ2-5, with 7 nucleotides matching TRBD1. J was trimmed by 5 bases and V by 5 bases; bases with no gene match: 5. The CDR3 is made up of 12 amino acids. Germline-derived CDR1 and CDR2 are SQVTM and ANQGSEA. Here the CDR3 DNA reads TGCAGCGTTCGACAGGGCCGGGAGACCCAGTACTTC. This gives the protein CSVRQGRETQYF.

In its sample, this clone was seen a few times. The chain joins TRBV7-2 to TRBJ1-1, with TRBD1 matching over 9 bases. This CDR3 has 13 amino acids. From germline, CDR1 is SGHTA and CDR2 FQGNSA. V lost 5 bases and J lost 13; bases outside the gene matches: 11. The CDR3 coding sequence is TGTGCCAGCAGCCCTCACCAAGGACAGGGGAGTTTCTTT. Translated: CASSPHQGQGSFF.

Concerning this clone: The same CDR3 can be traced to other DNA sequences in this sample. This chain joins TRBV19 and TRBJ1-1, with D perhaps matching TRBD1 (5 bases). Trimming stripped 1 base from V and 4 bases from J, with 13 bases between. Germline loops: CDR1 LNHDA, CDR2 SQIVND (reference sequence). The length of the CDR3 is 15 residues. CDR3 residues: CASSIGGQGVTEAFF. The CDR3 DNA reads as TGTGCCAGTAGTATAGGTGGGCAGGGTGTCACTGAAGCTTTCTTT. The full variable domain, completed using reference TRBV19 and TRBJ1-1, is DGGITQSPKYLFRKEGQNVTLSCEQNLNHDAMYWYRQDPGQGLRLIYYSQIVNDFQKGDIAEGYSVSREKKESFPLTVTSAQKNPTAFYLCASSIGGQGVTEAFFGQGTRLTVV.

The V gene is TRBV5-1, the J gene TRBJ2-7; 8 nucleotides line up with TRBD2. The CDR3 contains 16 residues. CDR1 and CDR2 (germline): SGHRS, YFSETQ. V trimming: 2 bases; J trimming: 6 bases; junction bases outside the gene matches: 13. CDR3 bases: TGCGCCAGCAGCTTTTCTCCAGCGGGAGTCCGTTTCGAGCAGTACTTC. It encodes CASSFSPAGVRFEQYF.

DNA of the CDR3: TGTGCCAGCAGTGACCCCCGAGGGGGCACCGGGGAGCTGTTTTTT. This sequence encodes CASSDPRGGTGELFF. This chain links TRBV2 with TRBJ2-2; weak D call: TRBD1 (6 bases). The germline V gene has CDR1 SNHLY and CDR2 FYNNEI. This CDR3 spans 15 amino acids. Trimming stripped 3 bases from V and 4 bases from J, with 12 bases between.

The chain carries TRBV6-5 and TRBJ1-4, with D possibly TRBD1 on 5 matching bases. CDR3 length: 13 amino acids. The germline gives CDR1 MNHEY, CDR2 SVGAGI. Trimming removed 0 bases from V and 6 bases from J, with 5 bases in between. The CDR3: CASSYSRDEKLFF. In DNA form, the CDR3 reads TGTGCCAGCAGTTACTCCAGGGATGAAAAACTGTTTTTT.

This clone came up once. The V and J genes are TRBV28 and TRBJ2-1; TRBD2 aligns across 8 bases. V was clipped by 3 bases and J by 0 bases; unmatched bases: 1. This CDR3 contains 15 residues. From germline, CDR1 is MDHEN and CDR2 SYDVKM. In DNA form, the CDR3 reads TGTGCCAGCAGTTTCAGCGGGAGCTCCTACAATGAGCAGTTCTTC. Translation: CASSFSGSSYNEQFF.

This chain uses TRBV7-2 with TRBJ2-1, with a possible D match to TRBD2 (6 bases). CDR3 length: 14 amino acids. The germline gives CDR1 SGHTA, CDR2 FQGNSA. Trimming pared 3 bases from V and 9 bases from J, leaving 15 bases between. As DNA, the CDR3 is TGTGCCAGCAGCTTGCCGACTAGATCGACTGAGCAGTTCTTC. This sequence encodes CASSLPTRSTEQFF.

Written as DNA, the CDR3 is TGTGCCATCAGTGATTTCGAGACTAGTATAGGCTACGAGCAGTACTTC. As protein: CAISDFETSIGYEQYF. V gene TRBV10-3 combines with J gene TRBJ2-5; the D gene is possibly TRBD2 (6 bases). Judging by the DNA end, TRBJ2-7 fits better; the J call may be wrong. The CDR3 is 16 residues long. From germline, CDR1 is ENHRY and CDR2 SYGVKD.

This clone showed up just once. The chain combines TRBV5-1 with TRBJ2-2; perhaps TRBD2 as D (6 bases). This CDR3 is 15 amino acids long. CDR1 and CDR2 (germline): SGHRS, YFSETQ. The germline V and J ends were trimmed by 4 bases and 4 bases, with 14 bases remaining between them. The CDR3 loop reads CASSTLLAGTGELFF. CDR3 DNA: TGCGCCAGCAGCACGCTACTAGCTGGCACCGGGGAGCTGTTTTTT.

Concerning this clone: Distinct nucleotide sequences in the sample also encode this CDR3. J is TRBJ2-7 and V is TRBV2; 7 bases agree with TRBD1. CDR3 length equals 15 residues. CDR1 SNHLY and CDR2 FYNNEI come from the germline V gene. J gave up 0 bases and V 5 bases, and 7 bases lay outside the gene matches. CDR3 sequence reads: CASSLRQGPSYEQYF. The CDR3 DNA follows: TGTGCCAGCAGTCTGCGACAGGGACCCTCCTACGAGCAGTACTTC. The entire variable domain, with the rest obtained from reference TRBV2 and TRBJ2-7, is as follows: EPEVTQTPSHQVTQMGQEVILRCVPISNHLYFYWYRQILGQKVEFLVSFYNNEISEKSEIFDDQFSVERPDGSNFTLKIRSTKLEDSAMYFCASSLRQGPSYEQYFGPGTRLTVT.

V and J are TRBV27 and TRBJ2-1, with 7 bases that match TRBD1. Trimming cost V 2 bases and J 4 bases; bases outside gene matches: 5. The CDR3 extends over 15 amino acids. Per the germline V gene, CDR1 is MNHEY and CDR2 is SMNVEV (reference sequence). CDR3 sequence: CASSLTGAIYNEQFF. The DNA of the CDR3 is TGTGCCAGCAGTTTAACAGGGGCTATTTACAATGAGCAGTTCTTC.